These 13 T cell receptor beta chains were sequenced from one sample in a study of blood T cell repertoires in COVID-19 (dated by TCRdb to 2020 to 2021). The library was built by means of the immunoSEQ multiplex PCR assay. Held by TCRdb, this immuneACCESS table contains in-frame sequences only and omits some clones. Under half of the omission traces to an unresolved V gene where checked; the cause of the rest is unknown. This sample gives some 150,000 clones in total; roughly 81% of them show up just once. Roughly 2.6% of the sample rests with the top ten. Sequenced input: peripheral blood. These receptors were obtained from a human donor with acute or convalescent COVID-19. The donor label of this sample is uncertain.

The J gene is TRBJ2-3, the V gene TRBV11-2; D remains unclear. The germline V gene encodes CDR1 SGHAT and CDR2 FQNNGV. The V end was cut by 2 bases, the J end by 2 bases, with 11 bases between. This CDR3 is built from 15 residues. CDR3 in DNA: TGTGCCAGCAGCTTACTTGGCGGATTCACAGATACGCAGTATTTT. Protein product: CASSLLGGFTDTQYF.

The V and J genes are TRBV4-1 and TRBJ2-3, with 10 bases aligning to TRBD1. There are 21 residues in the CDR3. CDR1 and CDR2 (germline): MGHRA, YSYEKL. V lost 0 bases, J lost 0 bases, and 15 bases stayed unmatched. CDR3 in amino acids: CASSQDRGTGVANPSTDTQYF. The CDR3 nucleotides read TGCGCCAGCAGCCAAGATCGCGGGACAGGGGTCGCAAATCCTAGCACAGATACGCAGTATTTT.

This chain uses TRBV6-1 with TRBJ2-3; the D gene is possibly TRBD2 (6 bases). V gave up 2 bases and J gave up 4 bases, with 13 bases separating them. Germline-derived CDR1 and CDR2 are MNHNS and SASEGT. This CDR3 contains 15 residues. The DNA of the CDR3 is TGTGCCAGCAGTGAATTAGGGACTGCGGCAGATACGCAGTATTTT. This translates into CASSELGTAADTQYF.

CDR3 in amino acids: CASSRTEDGYTF. The DNA for the CDR3 is TGTGCCAGCAGCCGGACGGAGGATGGCTACACCTTC. The chain employs TRBV3-1 (or the pseudogene TRBV3-2) and TRBJ1-2, with no clear D. The V end was cut by 4 bases, the J end by 6 bases, with 9 bases between. The CDR3 covers 12 residues. Germline lookup yields CDR1 LGHDT and CDR2 YNNKEL (reference sequence).

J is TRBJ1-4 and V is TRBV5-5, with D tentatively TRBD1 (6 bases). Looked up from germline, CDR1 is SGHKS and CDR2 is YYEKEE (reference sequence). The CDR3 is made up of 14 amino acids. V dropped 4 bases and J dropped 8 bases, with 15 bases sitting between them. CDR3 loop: CASSRGQLEEKLFF. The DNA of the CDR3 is TGTGCCAGCAGCCGTGGACAGTTGGAGGAAAAACTGTTTTTT.

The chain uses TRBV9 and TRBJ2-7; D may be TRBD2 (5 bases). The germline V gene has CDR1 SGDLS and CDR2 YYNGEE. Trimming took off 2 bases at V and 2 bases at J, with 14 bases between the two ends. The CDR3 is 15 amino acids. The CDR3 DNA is TGTGCCAGCAGCGTTACCGGGAACGTCCCCTACGAGCAGTACTTC. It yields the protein CASSVTGNVPYEQYF. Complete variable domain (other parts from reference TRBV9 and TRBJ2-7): DSGVTQTPKHLITATGQRVTLRCSPRSGDLSVYWYQQSLDQGLQFLIQYYNGEERAKGNILERFSAQQFPDLHSELNLSSLELGDSALYFCASSVTGNVPYEQYFGPGTRLTVT.

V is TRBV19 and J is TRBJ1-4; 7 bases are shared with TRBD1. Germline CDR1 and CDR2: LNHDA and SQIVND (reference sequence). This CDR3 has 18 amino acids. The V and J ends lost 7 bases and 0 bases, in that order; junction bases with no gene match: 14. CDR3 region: CASTETGDLRATNEKLFF. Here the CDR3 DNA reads TGTGCCAGTACGGAAACAGGGGACTTGAGAGCAACTAATGAAAAACTGTTTTTT.

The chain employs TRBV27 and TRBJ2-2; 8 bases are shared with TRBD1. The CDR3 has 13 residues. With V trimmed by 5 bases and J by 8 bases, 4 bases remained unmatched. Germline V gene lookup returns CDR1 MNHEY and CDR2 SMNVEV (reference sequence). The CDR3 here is CASSPTGVGELFF. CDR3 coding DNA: TGTGCCAGCAGTCCGACAGGGGTTGGGGAGCTGTTTTTT.

The CDR3 is CASSRTRRDFGYTF. Written as DNA, the CDR3 is TGTGCCAGCAGCCGCACCCGCAGGGATTTTGGCTACACCTTC. The chain uses TRBV5-6 and TRBJ1-2, with D tentatively TRBD1 (5 bases). The ends were cut back, 4 bases at V and 7 bases at J, with 17 bases in the middle. The CDR3 has 14 amino acids. Germline lookup yields CDR1 SGHDT and CDR2 YYEEEE.

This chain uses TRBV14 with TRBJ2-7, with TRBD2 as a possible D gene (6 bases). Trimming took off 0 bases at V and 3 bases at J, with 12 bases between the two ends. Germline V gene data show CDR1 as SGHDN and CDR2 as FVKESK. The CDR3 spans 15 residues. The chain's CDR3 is CASSQEWNGGYEQYV. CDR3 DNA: TGTGCCAGCAGCCAAGAGTGGAACGGGGGCTACGAGCAGTACGTC.

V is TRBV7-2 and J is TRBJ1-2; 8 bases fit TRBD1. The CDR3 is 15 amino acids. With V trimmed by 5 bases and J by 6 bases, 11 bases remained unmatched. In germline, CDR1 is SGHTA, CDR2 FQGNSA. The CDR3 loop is CASSPWTGWNDGYTF. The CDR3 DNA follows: TGTGCCAGCAGCCCCTGGACAGGGTGGAATGATGGCTACACCTTC.

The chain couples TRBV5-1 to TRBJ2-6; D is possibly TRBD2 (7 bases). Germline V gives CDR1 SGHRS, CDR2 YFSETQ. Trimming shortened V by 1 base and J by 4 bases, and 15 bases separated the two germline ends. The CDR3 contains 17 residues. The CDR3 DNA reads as TGCGCCAGCAGCTTGACGGTCCGGGGGGCAGGGGCCAACGTCCTGACTTTC. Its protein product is CASSLTVRGAGANVLTF. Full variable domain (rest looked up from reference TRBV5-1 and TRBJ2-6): KAGVTQTPRYLIKTRGQQVTLSCSPISGHRSVSWYQQTPGQGLQFLFEYFSETQRNKGNFPGRFSGRQFSNSRSEMNVSTLELGDSALYLCASSLTVRGAGANVLTFGAGSRLTVL.

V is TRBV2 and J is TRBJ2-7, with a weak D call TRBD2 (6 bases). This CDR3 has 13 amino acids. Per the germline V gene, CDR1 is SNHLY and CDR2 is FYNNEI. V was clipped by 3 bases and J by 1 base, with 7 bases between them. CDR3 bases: TGTGCCAGCAGTGAGGAGGGGTCCTACGAGCAGTACTTC. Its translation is CASSEEGSYEQYF.